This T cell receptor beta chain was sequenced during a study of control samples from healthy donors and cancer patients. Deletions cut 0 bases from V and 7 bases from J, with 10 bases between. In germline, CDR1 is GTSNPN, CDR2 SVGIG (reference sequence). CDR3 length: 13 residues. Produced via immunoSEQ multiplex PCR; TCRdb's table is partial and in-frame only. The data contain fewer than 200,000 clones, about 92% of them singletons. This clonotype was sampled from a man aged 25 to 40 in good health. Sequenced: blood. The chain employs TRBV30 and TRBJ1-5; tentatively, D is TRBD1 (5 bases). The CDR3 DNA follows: TGTGCCTGGAGTGTACAGGAGGGGCAGCCCCAGCATTTT. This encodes CAWSVQEGQPQHF.